Detailed here is one T cell receptor beta chain. TCRdb keeps only in-frame clones here, not all; method: immunoSEQ multiplex PCR. The table includes around 130,000 clones, around 90% detected once. Germline-derived CDR1 and CDR2 are GTSNPN and SVGIG (reference sequence). Trimming left V 0 bases short and J 12 bases short, with 11 bases between. The CDR3 extends over 12 amino acids. This sample stems from a study of blood T cell repertoires in COVID-19. This receptor was obtained from a man in his 60s with COVID-19, enrolled during active disease. Material: peripheral blood. The chain has TRBV30 and TRBJ1-4; D unresolved. Here the CDR3 reads CAWSVGSFELFF. In DNA form, the CDR3 reads TGTGCCTGGAGTGTAGGGAGTTTCGAACTGTTTTTT. Supplemented by reference TRBV30 and TRBJ1-4, the full variable domain reads SQTIHQWPATLVQPVGSPLSLECTVEGTSNPNLYWYRQAAGRGLQLLFYSVGIGQISSEVPQNLSASRPQDRQFILSSKKLLLSDSGFYLCAWSVGSFELFFGSGTQLSVL.